The rows below give T cell receptor beta chains drawn from one sample of a study of blood T cell repertoires in COVID-19. The method was immunoSEQ multiplex PCR; TCRdb's version includes in-frame clones alone and lacks a portion of them. In the table there are around 270,000 clones, around nine tenths of which are singletons. What was sequenced was PBMCs or T cells enriched from blood (not recorded which). All receptors derive from a woman aged 40 to 49 who had been exposed to COVID-19. Both conserved end residues are part of each CDR3. The D gene is left open where the match is weak. Expanded clones are given a class, and other clones once, few, many or no size at all.

TRBD1,NA,TRBJ1-4,TRBV28,CASSLPQGGATNEKLFF,TGTGCCAGCAGCCTACCACAGGGGGGAGCAACTAATGAAAAACTGTTTTTT
TRBD1,many,TRBJ2-1,TRBV30,CAWSDLKDRVINEQFF,TGTGCCTGGAGTGACCTGAAGGACAGGGTAATCAATGAGCAGTTCTTC
NA,NA,TRBJ1-1,TRBV7-2,CASSLSRGAITFTEAFF,TGTGCCAGCAGCTTATCCAGGGGCGCTATCACGTTCACTGAAGCTTTCTTT
NA,NA,TRBJ1-5,TRBV3-1/TRBV3-2,CASSRLPAAAGVKQPQHF,TGTGCCAGCAGCCGCCTGCCGGCCGCGGCTGGAGTGAAACAGCCCCAGCATTTT
NA,NA,TRBJ2-4,TRBV7-8,CASSLGWRDKNIQYF,TGTGCCAGCAGCTTAGGGTGGAGGGATAAAAACATTCAGTACTTC
TRBD2,NA,TRBJ2-1,TRBV7-9,CASSLGAGKRTNEQFF,TGTGCCAGCAGCTTAGGAGCGGGAAAGAGAACCAATGAGCAGTTCTTC
NA,NA,TRBJ1-4,TRBV4-3,CASSQAGREGEKLFF,TGCGCCAGCAGCCAAGCGGGGAGGGAAGGCGAAAAACTGTTTTTT
TRBD1,NA,TRBJ2-1,TRBV19,CASSRTGGTYNEQFF,TGTGCCAGTAGCCGGACAGGGGGAACCTACAATGAGCAGTTCTTC
NA,NA,TRBJ2-3,TRBV7-6,CASSLKTRDTQYF,TGTGCCAGCAGCCTTAAAACGCGGGATACGCAGTATTTT
TRBD1,NA,TRBJ1-3,TRBV19,CASTIDRGPGNTIYF,TGTGCCAGTACCATCGACAGGGGGCCTGGAAACACCATATATTTT
NA,NA,TRBJ2-2,TRBV6-2/TRBV6-3,CASSFATGGSGELFF,TGTGCCAGCAGTTTCGCCACAGGCGGATCCGGGGAGCTGTTTTTT
NA,NA,TRBJ2-7,TRBV5-1,CAARGGNYEQYF,TGCGCTGCTCGGGGAGGAAACTACGAGCAGTACTTC
NA,once,TRBJ1-3,TRBV28,CASSSPISGNTIYF,TGTGCCAGCAGTTCCCCTATCTCTGGAAACACCATATATTTT
TRBD1,NA,TRBJ2-5,TRBV27,CASSTLQGSETQYF,TGTGCCAGCAGTACCCTACAGGGGTCAGAGACCCAGTACTTC
NA,once,TRBJ1-1,TRBV4-1,CASSHGGGPTEAFF,TGCGCCAGCAGCCATGGTGGGGGCCCGACTGAAGCTTTCTTT
NA,NA,TRBJ2-1,TRBV6-5,CASLKGASFSNEQFF,TGTGCCAGCCTCAAAGGGGCTAGTTTTAGCAATGAGCAGTTCTTC
TRBD1,few,TRBJ1-3,TRBV10-3,CAISPQGYSGNTIYF,TGTGCCATCAGCCCACAGGGGTACTCTGGAAACACCATATATTTT
TRBD2,NA,TRBJ2-5,TRBV5-5,CASTPRGEETQYF,TGTGCCAGCACCCCCCGGGGGGAAGAGACCCAGTACTTC
TRBD1,NA,TRBJ1-3,TRBV28,CASTVGTGRRNTIYF,TGTGCCAGCACCGTCGGGACAGGGAGGAGAAACACCATATATTTT
NA,NA,TRBJ2-1,TRBV7-8,CASNQGRGEQFF,TGTGCCAGCAACCAGGGTAGGGGTGAGCAGTTCTTC
TRBD1,NA,TRBJ2-7,TRBV6-5,CASSLSGTGAYEQYF,TGTGCCAGCAGTCTTTCCGGGACAGGGGCCTACGAGCAGTACTTC
NA,NA,TRBJ1-1,TRBV7-9,CASSFPQGMNTEAFF,TGTGCCAGCAGCTTCCCTCAGGGGATGAACACTGAAGCTTTCTTT
NA,NA,TRBJ2-7,TRBV5-1,CASKAWSDQGEQYF,TGCGCCAGCAAAGCGTGGTCTGACCAGGGCGAGCAGTACTTC
NA,NA,TRBJ1-3,TRBV7-9,CASSYTTLVSGNTIYF,TGTGCCAGCAGCTACACGACTTTGGTCTCTGGAAACACCATATATTTT
NA,NA,TRBJ1-4,TRBV4-1,CASSQGTREINEKLFF,TGCGCCAGCAGCCAGGGGACTAGGGAAATTAATGAAAAACTGTTTTTT
NA,NA,TRBJ2-1,TRBV7-7,CASSPDTSSYNEQFF,TGTGCTAGCAGCCCGGACACGAGCTCCTACAATGAGCAGTTCTTC
NA,once,TRBJ1-2,TRBV4-1,CASSQDRSQGHYGYTF,TGCGCCAGCAGCCAGGATCGTAGTCAGGGCCACTATGGCTACACCTTC
TRBD1,NA,TRBJ1-5,TRBV19,CARNQGASNQPQHF,TGTGCCAGGAACCAGGGGGCTAGCAATCAGCCCCAGCATTTT
NA,NA,TRBJ1-5,TRBV18,CASSPRVTSNQPQHF,TGTGCCAGCTCACCAAGAGTCACCTCCAATCAGCCCCAGCATTTT
NA,NA,TRBJ1-3,TRBV6-1,CASSESSGASGNTIYF,TGTGCCAGCAGTGAGTCGAGCGGGGCGAGTGGAAACACCATATATTTT
TRBD1,NA,TRBJ1-3,TRBV15,CATSRGGTGVGNTIYF,TGTGCCACCAGCAGAGGGGGGACAGGGGTTGGAAACACCATATATTTT
NA,few,TRBJ2-2,TRBV12-3/TRBV12-4,CASLLGGTGELFF,TGTGCCAGCCTTCTGGGGGGAACCGGGGAGCTGTTTTTT
TRBD2,NA,TRBJ2-5,TRBV28,CASSLAGPRETQYF,TGTGCCAGCAGTCTAGCGGGTCCCCGGGAGACCCAGTACTTC
NA,NA,TRBJ1-1,TRBV4-2,CASSRGQTNTEAFF,TGTGCCAGCAGCCGCGGACAGACGAACACTGAAGCTTTCTTT
NA,NA,TRBJ2-1,TRBV9,CASSVVRGSYNEQFF,TGTGCCAGCAGCGTAGTAAGGGGGAGCTACAATGAGCAGTTCTTC
TRBD1,few,TRBJ1-2,TRBV5-5,CASSLIPGGNYGYTF,TGTGCCAGCAGCTTGATTCCAGGGGGAAACTATGGCTACACCTTC
NA,NA,TRBJ2-1,TRBV5-5,CASRRPSADEQFF,TGTGCCAGCAGACGACCGTCGGCGGATGAGCAGTTCTTC
TRBD1,NA,TRBJ1-3,TRBV5-1,CASSGTGGNTIYF,TGCGCCAGCAGCGGGACAGGGGGAAACACCATATATTTT
TRBD2,NA,TRBJ2-2,TRBV6-5,CASSRTSFTGELFF,TGTGCCAGCAGCCGGACTAGCTTCACCGGGGAGCTGTTTTTT
NA,once,TRBJ1-3,TRBV4-2,CASSRYGEGRDTSSGNTIYF,TGTGCCAGCAGCCGCTACGGCGAGGGCCGGGACACGTCCTCTGGAAACACCATATATTTT
NA,NA,TRBJ1-1,TRBV5-1,CASSKGRNTEAFF,TGCGCCAGCAGCAAAGGGAGGAACACTGAAGCTTTCTTT
NA,NA,TRBJ1-6,TRBV6-5,CASSYTTTSGSPLHF,TGTGCCAGCAGTTACACCACCACATCTGGTTCACCCCTCCACTTT
TRBD1,NA,TRBJ1-2,TRBV5-3,CARRYYTGVGIYGYTF,TGTGCCAGAAGATACTATACAGGGGTGGGGATCTATGGCTACACCTTC
NA,NA,TRBJ1-2,TRBV7-9,CASSPDTSGGYTF,TGTGCCAGCAGCCCGGACACCTCCGGAGGCTACACCTTC
TRBD1,NA,TRBJ1-4,TRBV2,CASSKDRGYEKLFF,TGTGCCAGCAGTAAGGACAGGGGATACGAAAAACTGTTTTTT
NA,NA,TRBJ1-3,TRBV5-1,CASSWAGSSGNTIYF,TGTGCCAGCAGCTGGGCCGGTAGCTCTGGAAACACCATATATTTT
NA,once,TRBJ2-1,TRBV19,CASESPATNEQFF,TGTGCCAGTGAAAGCCCAGCGACCAATGAGCAGTTCTTC